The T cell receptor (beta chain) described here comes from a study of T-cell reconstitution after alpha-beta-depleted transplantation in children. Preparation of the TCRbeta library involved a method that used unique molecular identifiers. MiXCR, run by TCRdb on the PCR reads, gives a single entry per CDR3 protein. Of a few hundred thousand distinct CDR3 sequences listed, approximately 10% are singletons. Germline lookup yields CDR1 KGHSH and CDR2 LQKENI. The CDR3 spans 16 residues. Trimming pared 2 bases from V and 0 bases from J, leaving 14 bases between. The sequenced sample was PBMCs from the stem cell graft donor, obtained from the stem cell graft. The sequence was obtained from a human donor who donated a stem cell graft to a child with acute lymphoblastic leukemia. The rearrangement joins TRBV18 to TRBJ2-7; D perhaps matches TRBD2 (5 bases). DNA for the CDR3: TGTGCCAGCTCACCAGAAGACTACGCCAGCTCCTACGAGCAGTACTTC. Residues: CASSPEDYASSYEQYF.